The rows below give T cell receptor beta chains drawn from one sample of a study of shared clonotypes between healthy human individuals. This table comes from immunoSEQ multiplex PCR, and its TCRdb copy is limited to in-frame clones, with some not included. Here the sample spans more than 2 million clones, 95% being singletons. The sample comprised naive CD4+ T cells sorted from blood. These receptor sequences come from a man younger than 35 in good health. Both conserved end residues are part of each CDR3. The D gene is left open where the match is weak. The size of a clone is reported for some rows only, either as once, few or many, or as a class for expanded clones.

CDR3: CASSFTPTDTQYF
DNA: TGCGCCAGCAGCTTTACGCCCACAGATACGCAGTATTTT
length: 13
D: NA
size: NA
J: TRBJ2-3
V: TRBV5-1

CDR3: CASSQDAATNEKLFF
DNA: TGCGCCAGCAGCCAAGACGCTGCAACTAATGAAAAACTGTTTTTT
length: 15
D: NA
size: NA
J: TRBJ1-4
V: TRBV4-3

CDR3: CASSVGNTEAFF
DNA: TGTGCCAGCAGCGTAGGAAACACTGAAGCTTTCTTT
length: 12
D: NA
size: NA
J: TRBJ1-1
V: TRBV11-2

CDR3: CASSEIWRNSPLHF
DNA: TGTGCCAGCAGTGAAATTTGGAGGAATTCACCCCTCCACTTT
length: 14
D: NA
size: NA
J: TRBJ1-6
V: TRBV6-1

CDR3: CATTVVGQPQHF
DNA: TGTGCCACTACGGTGGTGGGTCAGCCCCAGCATTTT
length: 12
D: NA
size: once
J: TRBJ1-5
V: TRBV28

CDR3: CASSFAGPLYTF
DNA: TGTGCCAGCAGCTTCGCAGGGCCCCTATACACCTTC
length: 12
D: NA
size: NA
J: TRBJ1-2
V: TRBV13

CDR3: CASSIKTGAGELFF
DNA: TGTGCCAGTAGTATAAAGACAGGAGCCGGGGAGCTGTTTTTT
length: 14
D: NA
size: NA
J: TRBJ2-2
V: TRBV19

CDR3: CASSPVGSGQVNYGYTF
DNA: TGTGCCAGCAGCCCGGTGGGATCTGGACAGGTTAACTATGGCTACACCTTC
length: 17
D: TRBD1
size: NA
J: TRBJ1-2
V: TRBV4-2

CDR3: CASSQDPLLAGGTYNEQFF
DNA: TGCGCCAGCAGCCAAGATCCCCTCCTAGCGGGGGGGACGTACAATGAGCAGTTCTTC
length: 19
D: TRBD2
size: NA
J: TRBJ2-1
V: TRBV4-1

CDR3: CASSLRGSEGRAKNIQYF
DNA: TGTGCCAGCAGCTTAAGGGGGAGCGAGGGTAGGGCCAAAAACATTCAGTACTTC
length: 18
D: NA
size: NA
J: TRBJ2-4
V: TRBV11-2

CDR3: CASSQDLGHLGETQYF
DNA: TGCGCCAGCAGCCAAGACTTGGGACATCTGGGGGAGACCCAGTACTTC
length: 16
D: NA
size: once
J: TRBJ2-5
V: TRBV4-3

CDR3: CAITPRAGYGYTF
DNA: TGTGCCATCACCCCCCGGGCAGGCTATGGCTACACCTTC
length: 13
D: NA
size: NA
J: TRBJ1-2
V: TRBV10-3

CDR3: CASSPRRGEQYF
DNA: TGTGCCAGCAGCCCCCGCCGGGGGGAGCAGTACTTC
length: 12
D: NA
size: NA
J: TRBJ2-7
V: TRBV6-6

CDR3: CASSSRGGPNTDTQYF
DNA: TGTGCCAGCAGCTCCCGGGGGGGCCCTAACACAGATACGCAGTATTTT
length: 16
D: TRBD2
size: NA
J: TRBJ2-3
V: TRBV11-2

CDR3: CASSIGTGGTDTQYF
DNA: TGTGCCAGCAGCATCGGGACAGGGGGCACAGATACGCAGTATTTT
length: 15
D: TRBD1
size: NA
J: TRBJ2-3
V: TRBV9

CDR3: CASSLAGTSQETQYF
DNA: TGCGCCAGCAGCTTGGCCGGGACTAGCCAAGAGACCCAGTACTTC
length: 15
D: TRBD2
size: NA
J: TRBJ2-5
V: TRBV5-1

CDR3: CASSLEGGQLNTEAFF
DNA: TGTGCCAGCAGCTTAGAGGGTGGGCAGCTGAACACTGAAGCTTTCTTT
length: 16
D: NA
size: NA
J: TRBJ1-1
V: TRBV7-8

CDR3: CASSLFGFTYEQYF
DNA: TGTGCCAGCAGTTTATTCGGTTTTACCTACGAGCAGTACTTC
length: 14
D: NA
size: once
J: TRBJ2-7
V: TRBV28

CDR3: CASSSGHANTGELFF
DNA: TGCGCCAGCAGCTCCGGACACGCGAACACCGGGGAGCTGTTTTTT
length: 15
D: NA
size: NA
J: TRBJ2-2
V: TRBV5-1

CDR3: CAWRNRDARSSEQYF
DNA: TGTGCCTGGAGGAATAGGGACGCCCGATCGTCCGAGCAGTACTTC
length: 15
D: NA
size: NA
J: TRBJ2-7
V: TRBV30

CDR3: CASSQDDSFNQPQHF
DNA: TGCGCCAGCAGCCAAGACGACAGCTTCAATCAGCCCCAGCATTTT
length: 15
D: NA
size: NA
J: TRBJ1-5
V: TRBV4-1

CDR3: CASSDSLSGGYTF
DNA: TGTGCCAGCAGTGACAGTCTCTCCGGTGGCTACACCTTC
length: 13
D: NA
size: NA
J: TRBJ1-2
V: TRBV6-1

CDR3: CASSLGGAHEKLFF
DNA: TGTGCCAGCAGCTTAGGGGGGGCACATGAAAAACTGTTTTTT
length: 14
D: NA
size: NA
J: TRBJ1-4
V: TRBV5-4

CDR3: CASSYFSGGPGWEQYF
DNA: TGTGCCAGCAGTTACTTCTCCGGAGGCCCGGGATGGGAGCAGTACTTC
length: 16
D: NA
size: NA
J: TRBJ2-7
V: TRBV6-5

CDR3: CASASGFTNEKLFF
DNA: TGTGCCAGCGCATCGGGCTTCACTAATGAAAAACTGTTTTTT
length: 14
D: NA
size: NA
J: TRBJ1-4
V: TRBV6-6

CDR3: CAWSPGQGANQPQHF
DNA: TGTGCCTGGAGCCCGGGACAGGGGGCGAATCAGCCCCAGCATTTT
length: 15
D: TRBD1
size: NA
J: TRBJ1-5
V: TRBV30

CDR3: CASSPQQGHAIYF
DNA: TGTGCCAGCAGCCCTCAACAGGGGCATGCCATATATTTT
length: 13
D: TRBD1
size: NA
J: TRBJ1-3
V: TRBV7-9

CDR3: CASSLESRHQETQYF
DNA: TGCGCCAGCAGCTTGGAGTCGCGTCACCAAGAGACCCAGTACTTC
length: 15
D: NA
size: NA
J: TRBJ2-5
V: TRBV5-1

CDR3: CASSSGQGSRNSPLHF
DNA: TGTGCCAGCAGTTCCGGACAGGGGAGTCGAAATTCACCCCTCCACTTT
length: 16
D: TRBD1
size: once
J: TRBJ1-6
V: TRBV28

CDR3: CASSPPNTNSNQPQHF
DNA: TGTGCCAGCTCACCCCCTAACACGAATAGCAATCAGCCCCAGCATTTT
length: 16
D: NA
size: NA
J: TRBJ1-5
V: TRBV18

CDR3: CASGFWDRGIRGDQPQHF
DNA: TGTGCTAGTGGTTTCTGGGACAGGGGGATCAGAGGAGATCAGCCCCAGCATTTT
length: 18
D: TRBD1
size: NA
J: TRBJ1-5
V: TRBV12-5

CDR3: CASSEAPHGTVNVATNEKLFF
DNA: TGTGCCAGCAGTGAAGCACCCCACGGGACAGTGAACGTTGCAACTAATGAAAAACTGTTTTTT
length: 21
D: TRBD1
size: NA
J: TRBJ1-4
V: TRBV6-1

CDR3: CAARRDRYTGELFF
DNA: TGTGCCGCCCGGAGGGACAGGTACACCGGGGAGCTGTTTTTT
length: 14
D: TRBD1
size: NA
J: TRBJ2-2
V: TRBV10-3

CDR3: CASSQESSGSSYEQYF
DNA: TGCGCCAGCAGCCAAGAATCGAGCGGGAGCTCCTACGAGCAGTACTTC
length: 16
D: TRBD2
size: NA
J: TRBJ2-7
V: TRBV11-2

CDR3: CASSAGTSGNTIYF
DNA: TGTGCCAGTAGCGCAGGGACGTCTGGAAACACCATATATTTT
length: 14
D: NA
size: once
J: TRBJ1-3
V: TRBV19

CDR3: CASSDRASSYEQYF
DNA: TGTGCCAGCAGTGACAGGGCAAGCTCCTACGAGCAGTACTTC
length: 14
D: NA
size: NA
J: TRBJ2-7
V: TRBV2

CDR3: CASSLGGGVNEQFF
DNA: TGTGCCAGCAGCTTAGGCGGAGGGGTCAATGAGCAGTTCTTC
length: 14
D: NA
size: once
J: TRBJ2-1
V: TRBV7-9